This T cell receptor (beta chain) was captured by sequencing in a study of blood T cell repertoires in COVID-19. Recruited during active infection, patients (from Seattle) were subsequently followed longitudinally. The table came from immunoSEQ multiplex PCR; TCRdb's copy has only in-frame clones and leaves some out. In the table there are roughly 330,000 clones, roughly 87% of which are singletons. V lost 3 bases, J lost 4 bases, and 9 bases lay in between. This CDR3 contains 13 residues. In germline, CDR1 is MNHEY, CDR2 SMNVEV (reference sequence). This clone showed up just once. The TCR originated in a man younger than 45 with COVID-19, enrolled during active disease. The sequencing sample was made of peripheral blood. The V and J genes are TRBV27 and TRBJ1-2; D is ambiguous. The CDR3 reads CASSFGAFYGYTF. CDR3 nucleotide sequence: TGTGCCAGCAGTTTTGGAGCCTTCTATGGCTACACCTTC.